Below, 3 T cell receptor beta chains from the same sample are listed, as sequenced in a study of T cell repertoires in ileal Crohn's disease. Time point described: neoterminal ileum biopsy at postoperative endoscopy, about 6 months after surgery. Profiling relied on immunoSEQ multiplex PCR, and the TCRdb table lists in-frame clones only, not all of them. The sample lists around 10,000 clones; 75% to 85% were seen once. Sequencing used ileal tissue. These receptor sequences come from an adult with Crohn's disease.

This sequence joins TRBV2 and TRBJ2-1; 9 nucleotides line up with TRBD1. Germline V gene lookup returns CDR1 SNHLY and CDR2 FYNNEI. V trimming: 4 bases; J trimming: 4 bases; junction bases outside the gene matches: 5. CDR3 length: 15 amino acids. CDR3 DNA: TGTGCCAGCAGTGCAGAACAGGGGGCTTACAATGAGCAGTTCTTC. This gives the protein CASSAEQGAYNEQFF.

The gene calls are TRBV1 and TRBJ1-1; the table calls TRBD1, which could not be checked here. TRBV1 corresponds to a pseudogene. The CDR3 runs 14 residues. CDR3 coding DNA: TGCACCAGCACCTCCGGGACAATGAACACTGAAGCTTTCTTT. The encoded protein is CTSTSGTMNTEAFF.

The chain is built from TRBV5-6 and TRBJ2-7; the match to TRBD1 covers 8 bases. Trimming took 3 bases from V and 4 from J; bases not matched to a gene: 9. The CDR3 runs 15 residues. The V gene's germline CDR1 is SGHDT and CDR2 YYEEEE. CDR3 in amino acids: CASSWVRQGLYEQYF. CDR3 coding DNA: TGTGCCAGCAGCTGGGTTAGACAGGGGCTTTACGAGCAGTACTTC.